The rows below give T cell receptor beta chains drawn from one sample of a study of blood T cell repertoires in COVID-19. Only in-frame clones appear in the TCRdb table, and some are missing; sequencing was by immunoSEQ multiplex PCR. The sample contains over 80,000 clones, around 90% of which appear only once. Sample: peripheral blood. The receptors here all came from a man aged 70 or older with acute or convalescent COVID-19. CDR3s leave out the opening cysteine and the closing phenylalanine or tryptophan. A D gene is named only where the DNA matches it firmly.

>-|TRBJ2-7|TRBV5-5
ASSLDLADSHYEQY
>-|TRBJ2-1|TRBV2
ASREGTGVVHEQF
>-|TRBJ1-3|TRBV7-2
ASSLVEVGAGNTIY
>TRBD1|TRBJ2-7|TRBV27
ASRSGQSFYEQY
>-|TRBJ2-7|TRBV28
ASSSSGAPPYEQY
>-|TRBJ2-5|TRBV6-2/TRBV6-3
ASSLSGYGTQY
>-|TRBJ2-2|TRBV5-4
ASSPTGTNTGELF
>-|TRBJ1-1|TRBV4-1
ASSQEGALNTEAF
>TRBD1|TRBJ1-2|TRBV6-5
ASSYSGTGTYGYT
>TRBD1|TRBJ1-4|TRBV5-5
ASSWTGGFNEKLF
>-|TRBJ1-6|TRBV27
ASSENNSPLH
>-|TRBJ2-7|TRBV28
ASSASRYEQY
>-|TRBJ2-5|TRBV5-8
ATLFWGGETQY
>TRBD2|TRBJ2-5|TRBV5-4
ASSLVGGDETQY
>-|TRBJ2-7|TRBV18
ASSRDITYEQY
>-|TRBJ1-1|TRBV19
ASSFLSNTEAF
>TRBD2|TRBJ2-3|TRBV14
ASSQDPRLAGASDTQY
>-|TRBJ2-7|TRBV6-5
ASSYSGGLTYEQY
>-|TRBJ1-1|TRBV11-2
ASSLRTGVKDPEAF
>TRBD2|TRBJ2-6|TRBV10-2
ASRISGAGANVLT
>-|TRBJ1-2|TRBV24-1
ATSPGVGYGYT
>TRBD2|TRBJ2-7|TRBV5-1
ASSPGTRWFGSSYEQY
>TRBD1|TRBJ1-5|TRBV7-9
ASSPAGGPQPQH
>-|TRBJ1-5|TRBV30
AWSVRQGSNQPQH
>TRBD1|TRBJ2-7|TRBV30
AWGDRGRYEQY
>-|TRBJ1-1|TRBV5-1
ASSLQVANTEAF
>-|TRBJ1-5|TRBV28
ASSQPTGSSQPQH